The TCR beta chain described here comes from a study of cytomegalovirus exposure and HLA in healthy donors. Study-level information: Out of around 360 genotyped donors, roughly 83% belonged to the Caucasian-associated ancestry cluster.

Study outcomes and limitations: In the analysis, some V segments, TRBV6-2 and TRBV6-3 included, were excluded as indistinguishable. An apparent linkage of common viral pathogens to several of the most significant clusters emerged in a later analysis.

Healthy donors of bone marrow made up the group. Deletions cut 5 bases from V and 0 bases from J, with 14 bases between. This CDR3 spans 16 amino acids. Germline V gene data show CDR1 as LNHNV and CDR2 as YYDKDF (reference sequence). Researchers ran the PCR with 60 Vbeta and 13 Jbeta primers. The data were produced by immunoSEQ multiplex PCR, yet TCRdb's version contains in-frame clones alone and is incomplete. The data contain some 240,000 clones, about 93% of them seen just once; the ten biggest clones take up about 1.7%. This clone was counted a single time. No antigen is known for it. This TCR was recovered from a girl aged 2 to 10 in good health and CMV-seronegative. This chain joins TRBV15 and TRBJ1-3, with D possibly matching TRBD1 (6 bases). Sequencing was done on a sample of PBMCs. CDR3 region: CATSQDSSLSGNTIYF. CDR3 coding DNA: TGTGCCACCAGCCAGGACAGCTCTCTCTCTGGAAACACCATATATTTT.